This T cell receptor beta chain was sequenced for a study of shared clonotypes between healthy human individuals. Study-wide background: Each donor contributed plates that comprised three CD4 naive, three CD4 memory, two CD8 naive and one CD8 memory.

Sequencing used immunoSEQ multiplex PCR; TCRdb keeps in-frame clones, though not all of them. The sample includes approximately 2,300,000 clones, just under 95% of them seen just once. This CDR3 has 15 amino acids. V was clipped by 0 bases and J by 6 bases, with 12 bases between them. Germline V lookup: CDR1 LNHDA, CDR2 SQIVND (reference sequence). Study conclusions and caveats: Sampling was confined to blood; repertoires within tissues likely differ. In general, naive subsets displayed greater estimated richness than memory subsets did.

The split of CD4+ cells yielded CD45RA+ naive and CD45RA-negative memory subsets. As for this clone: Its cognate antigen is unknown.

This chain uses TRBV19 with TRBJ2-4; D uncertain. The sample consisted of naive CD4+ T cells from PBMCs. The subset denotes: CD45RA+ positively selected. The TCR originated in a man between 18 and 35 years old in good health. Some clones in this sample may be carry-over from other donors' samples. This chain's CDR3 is CASSIDSSSLNIQYF. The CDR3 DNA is TGTGCCAGTAGTATAGATTCCTCTAGTCTAAACATTCAGTACTTC.